These T cell receptor beta chains were read from a single sample in a study of CD8 T cells in Susac syndrome. Each CDR3 protein gets one entry after TCRdb re-called the immunoSEQ multiplex PCR reads with MiXCR. Here the sample spans some 160,000 distinct CDR3 sequences, 85% to 95% being singletons. The sample comprised CD8+ T cells from PBMCs. The origin of the receptors is a human donor with multiple sclerosis. CDR3s leave out the opening cysteine and the closing phenylalanine or tryptophan.

V	J	CDR3
TRBV25-1	TRBJ2-7	ASSESGGGNEQY
TRBV29-1	TRBJ2-5	SVRSPSGRGTQY
TRBV4-1	TRBJ1-1	ASSQVETEYMNTEAF
TRBV7-9	TRBJ2-1	ASSPPGGGALYEQF
TRBV12-5	TRBJ1-1	ASGLYSVTNTEAF
TRBV12-3/TRBV12-4	TRBJ2-7	ASTGGTVAYEQY
TRBV7-9	TRBJ2-7	ASSPKDRYSYEQY
TRBV11-1	TRBJ2-7	ASSDPGGSYEQY
TRBV29-1	TRBJ2-1	SVDGTSGRIYNEQF
TRBV9	TRBJ1-1	ASSDLLNTEAF
TRBV9	TRBJ2-1	ASSEPLDRGSYNEQF
TRBV6-5	TRBJ2-1	ASGRSRSSYNEQF
TRBV29-1	TRBJ2-2	SVEPDGGPELF
TRBV3-1	TRBJ2-3	ASSLREFADTQY
TRBV28	TRBJ2-5	ASSPPGQSQETQY
TRBV12-3/TRBV12-4	TRBJ2-3	ASSPTLAGGRDTQY
TRBV20-1	TRBJ1-3	SARDADGSSGNTIY
TRBV7-9	TRBJ1-5	ASSLGGLGNQPQH
TRBV4-1	TRBJ1-1	ASSQNWDRTNTEAF
TRBV28	TRBJ2-1	ASSLRRSNEQF
TRBV27	TRBJ2-2	ASSLAGDGTGELF
TRBV2	TRBJ1-1	ASRDSSGGTEAF
TRBV7-9	TRBJ2-1	ASSYSTGLNEQF
TRBV7-8	TRBJ2-3	ASSSGTGAQY
TRBV20-1	TRBJ2-1	SATVTGPSYNEQF
TRBV3-1	TRBJ1-2	ASSQLLLGGNGYT
TRBV7-9	TRBJ2-7	ASSLAGDEQY
TRBV7-9	TRBJ2-5	ASSSEGWETQY
TRBV11-2	TRBJ1-2	ASSGTWTGGNGYT
TRBV13	TRBJ2-1	ASSFGQGYNEQF
TRBV5-1	TRBJ1-1	ASSLAGADTEAF
TRBV3-1	TRBJ2-3	ASSHKNPTLSGGSTDTQY
TRBV6-1	TRBJ1-5	ASSEADRRKH
TRBV9	TRBJ2-2	ASSHGGANTGELF
TRBV4-1	TRBJ2-2	ASSQQDTGELF
TRBV18	TRBJ2-7	ASSPGSGTSRYEQY
TRBV9	TRBJ2-3	ASSAWAGGDTQY
TRBV14	TRBJ2-5	ASSQRTAQETQY
TRBV7-8	TRBJ1-1	ASSSHKWTAPNTEAF
TRBV7-8	TRBJ2-7	ASSYSARGEQY
TRBV14	TRBJ2-4	ASSQGVAHPGNIQY
TRBV7-9	TRBJ2-1	ASSLDPVISYNEQF
TRBV6-5	TRBJ1-1	ASSYGGNTEAF
TRBV12-3/TRBV12-4	TRBJ2-3	ASSLGTSGPSTDTQY
TRBV9	TRBJ2-1	ASSAGLAGGNEQF
TRBV24-1	TRBJ2-1	ATWDRDYNEQF
TRBV3-1	TRBJ1-2	ASSQDRWQNGYT
TRBV18	TRBJ2-2	ASSPRPPGSTGELF
TRBV2	TRBJ1-1	ASIQGAGTEAF
TRBV9	TRBJ2-2	ASSPSGQGYTGELF
TRBV6-5	TRBJ2-7	ASSLRTAGYEQY
TRBV13	TRBJ1-6	ASSLGQGIWGNNSPLH
TRBV7-9	TRBJ1-2	ASWGSEGYGYT
TRBV27	TRBJ2-2	ASSLLAGGRLGTGELF
TRBV29-1	TRBJ1-3	SATGQGGLNTIY
TRBV25-1	TRBJ2-5	ASSEWAGGETQY
TRBV13	TRBJ2-5	ASSGTEQETQY
TRBV19	TRBJ2-7	ASSMGLAYEQY